A single sample is the source of the 3 T cell receptor beta chains below, sequenced in a study of blood T cell repertoires in COVID-19 (dated by TCRdb to the early 2020s). Receptor libraries were prepared by the immunoSEQ multiplex PCR assay. TCRdb took over this immuneACCESS table, retaining in-frame rearrangements with V and J assigned. Such tables are incomplete; in checked studies, under half of the missing clones stem from an unresolved V gene, and the remainder is unexplained. Across this sample there are around 26,000 clones, with approximately 76% seen only once. The top ten constitute almost 40% of the sample. The sequencing input was peripheral blood. These receptors came from a man in his 70s with acute or convalescent COVID-19.

This clone was detected only a few times. The chain is built from TRBV11-3 and TRBJ1-1; tentatively, D is TRBD1 (6 bases). This CDR3 contains 14 residues. The germline gives CDR1 SGHNT, CDR2 YENEEA. The V end was cut by 5 bases, the J end by 1 base, with 11 bases between. The CDR3 loop reads CASSATGRNTEAFF. Here the CDR3 DNA reads TGTGCCAGCAGCGCGACAGGCCGGAACACTGAAGCTTTCTTT.

The rearrangement joins TRBV2 to TRBJ2-3; possible D gene TRBD2, 6 bases. V was clipped by 6 bases and J by 0 bases, with 10 bases between them. This CDR3 has 14 amino acids. The V gene's germline CDR1 is SNHLY and CDR2 FYNNEI. The CDR3 DNA is TGTGCCAGCAGCGGAGGGTTTAGCACAGATACGCAGTATTTT. This gives the protein CASSGGFSTDTQYF.

V usage is TRBV5-1 and J usage is TRBJ2-7, with D perhaps matching TRBD1 (6 bases). This CDR3 spans 13 amino acids. V gave up 7 bases and J gave up 2 bases, with 13 bases separating them. The germline CDR1 and CDR2 sequences are SGHRS and YFSETQ. The DNA for the CDR3 is TGCGCCAGCCGGTGGGGGCCTACCTACGAGCAGTACTTC. Protein sequence: CASRWGPTYEQYF.